A single sample is the source of the 27 T cell receptor beta chains below, sequenced in a study of T cells expressing NK-cell markers. TCRdb reprocessed the 5' RACE reads and stores each CDR3 protein as one record, lacking DNA. This sample contains over 150,000 distinct CDR3 sequences. The sequenced sample was blood T cells: a sorted CD56 or NKG2C T cell subset, CD4+ or CD8+ T cells, or bulk PBMC T cells (not recorded which). Receptors originate from a woman in her fifties or sixties in good health.

This chain joins TRBV6-2 or TRBV6-3 and TRBJ2-4; with no DNA, the TCRdb D assignment of TRBD2 cannot be verified. CDR1 and CDR2 (germline): MNHEY, SVGEGT. CDR3 size: 15 residues. The CDR3 loop reads CASSEQTSGSAIQYF.

The chain combines TRBV12-3 or TRBV12-4 with TRBJ1-5; absent DNA, TCRdb's TRBD1 call cannot be checked. The CDR3 spans 15 residues. CDR3 residues: CASSFQGGGNQPQHF.

V is TRBV7-2 and J is TRBJ2-7. CDR1 and CDR2 (germline): SGHTA, FQGNSA. This CDR3 has 13 amino acids. CDR3 in amino acids: CASSLSLAREQYF.

The chain couples TRBV7-9 to TRBJ2-1. The CDR3 runs 12 residues. Per the germline V gene, CDR1 is SEHNR and CDR2 is FQNEAQ (reference sequence). The CDR3 loop reads CASSYSEFEQFF.

This chain joins TRBV20-1 and TRBJ2-1; with no DNA, the TCRdb D assignment of TRBD2 cannot be verified. Germline CDR1 reads DFQATT; CDR2 reads SNEGSKA (reference sequence). This CDR3 contains 16 residues. CDR3 protein: CSARAPGLVSYNEQFF.

This clonotype shows up as medium-sized by frequency. The V gene is TRBV7-9, the J gene TRBJ2-1; TCRdb's D gene call, TRBD2, goes unchecked for lack of DNA. Germline V gene lookup returns CDR1 SEHNR and CDR2 FQNEAQ (reference sequence). The CDR3 loop spans 16 amino acids. This CDR3 is CASSSPTGPQYNEQFF.

The V gene is TRBV6-7, the J gene TRBJ2-7; with no DNA, the TCRdb D assignment of TRBD2 cannot be verified. TRBV6-7 is classed as an ORF, of uncertain function. The CDR3 is 19 amino acids. The CDR3 loop reads CASSYSKTSGRIRSYEQYF.

V and J are TRBV5-1 and TRBJ2-1; the TRBD2 assignment by TCRdb is unverifiable without DNA. Germline-derived CDR1 and CDR2 are SGHRS and YFSETQ. The CDR3 loop spans 14 amino acids. The CDR3 sequence is CASRWVGGSNEQFF. Together with reference TRBV5-1 and TRBJ2-1, the CDR3 gives the full variable domain: KAGVTQTPRYLIKTRGQQVTLSCSPISGHRSVSWYQQTPGQGLQFLFEYFSETQRNKGNFPGRFSGRQFSNSRSEMNVSTLELGDSALYLCASRWVGGSNEQFFGPGTRLTVL.

CDR3 protein: CASSLYGDRKVNEQFF. This chain uses TRBV7-8 with TRBJ2-1; TCRdb designates TRBD1, a call that cannot be tested without DNA. CDR1 is SGHVS and CDR2 is FQNEAQ in the germline V gene. CDR3 length: 16 residues.

This clonotype is medium-sized by frequency. The chain uses TRBV2 and TRBJ2-5; the D call of TRBD1 rests on TCRdb alone, since no DNA is present to check it. The V gene's germline CDR1 is SNHLY and CDR2 FYNNEI. This CDR3 is 16 amino acids long. This CDR3 is CASRVTAGEEQETQYF.

The chain employs TRBV6-5 and TRBJ2-3. Germline-derived CDR1 and CDR2 are MNHEY and SVGAGI. This CDR3 is 13 amino acids long. The CDR3 sequence is CASSYSTGYTQYF.

The chain joins TRBV25-1 to TRBJ2-1; TCRdb indicates TRBD1, and absent DNA this call remains unverified. Germline V CDR1 and CDR2: MGHDK, SYGVNS. The CDR3 length is 15 residues. The CDR3 loop is CASSDEDTPDHEQFF.

The rearrangement joins TRBV12-3 or TRBV12-4 to TRBJ2-2; checking the TCRdb D call of TRBD2 is not possible without DNA. The CDR3 runs to 20 residues. CDR3: CASSPDWAGGKVFNTGELFF.

The genes are TRBV7-2 and TRBJ2-2; TCRdb returns TRBD2, unconfirmable since there is no DNA. The CDR3 runs 15 residues. Germline CDR1 reads SGHTA; CDR2 reads FQGNSA. CDR3 sequence reads: CASSLRTTPTGELFF.

This chain joins TRBV10-3 and TRBJ1-4. Germline V gives CDR1 ENHRY, CDR2 SYGVKD. This CDR3 region has 13 residues. The CDR3 spells CAIRDALGEKLFF.

The chain employs TRBV6-6 and TRBJ1-1. Germline V gene data show CDR1 as MNHNY and CDR2 as SVGAGI (reference sequence). CDR3 length: 11 residues. Here the CDR3 reads CASRDHPEAFF.

V usage is TRBV27 and J usage is TRBJ1-4; TCRdb indicates TRBD1, and absent DNA this call remains unverified. CDR3 length equals 15 residues. The germline V gene encodes CDR1 MNHEY and CDR2 SMNVEV (reference sequence). The CDR3 sequence is CASSSIGTGNEKLFF.

The chain couples TRBV2 to TRBJ2-7; TCRdb's D gene call, TRBD1, goes unchecked for lack of DNA. Germline-derived CDR1 and CDR2 are SNHLY and FYNNEI. This CDR3 region has 14 residues. CDR3 sequence: CASSDWDRAYEQYF. Full variable domain (missing parts from reference TRBV2 and TRBJ2-7): EPEVTQTPSHQVTQMGQEVILRCVPISNHLYFYWYRQILGQKVEFLVSFYNNEISEKSEIFDDQFSVERPDGSNFTLKIRSTKLEDSAMYFCASSDWDRAYEQYFGPGTRLTVT.

The chain is built from TRBV4-1 and TRBJ2-1; lacking DNA, the TRBD2 call made by TCRdb goes unchecked. This CDR3 is 16 amino acids long. Germline CDR1 is MGHRA and CDR2 is YSYEKL. The CDR3 reads CASSRGLEGVSNEQFF.

The CDR3 protein is CATSDWAGRGDTQYF. The V gene is TRBV24-1, the J gene TRBJ2-3; TCRdb picks TRBD1, but there is no DNA to check that call. Germline V gives CDR1 KGHDR, CDR2 SFDVKD. The CDR3 totals 15 residues.

V gene TRBV24-1 combines with J gene TRBJ2-3; TCRdb indicates TRBD1, and absent DNA this call remains unverified. The CDR3 spans 16 residues. Germline V lookup: CDR1 KGHDR, CDR2 SFDVKD. CDR3 sequence reads: CATSPSGTGFSDTQYF.

The gene calls are TRBV7-9 and TRBJ1-4; the D gene TCRdb calls, TRBD1, cannot be checked with no DNA. Germline V gene data show CDR1 as SEHNR and CDR2 as FQNEAQ (reference sequence). The CDR3 spans 14 residues. Here the CDR3 reads CASSSRVGNEKLFF.

This rearrangement joins TRBV7-2 to TRBJ2-5; TCRdb selects TRBD2, and the lack of DNA leaves this call unchecked. The germline V gene encodes CDR1 SGHTA and CDR2 FQGNSA. CDR3 length equals 14 residues. CDR3 protein: CASSLGGGQETQYF.

The V and J genes are TRBV2 and TRBJ2-1; TCRdb names TRBD2, which stays unverified in the absence of DNA. The V gene's germline CDR1 is SNHLY and CDR2 FYNNEI. CDR3 length: 14 residues. CDR3 sequence reads: CASMRDSTSGEQFF.

V and J are TRBV30 and TRBJ2-1; TCRdb selects TRBD2, and the lack of DNA leaves this call unchecked. CDR3 length: 18 residues. Looked up from germline, CDR1 is GTSNPN and CDR2 is SVGIG (reference sequence). The CDR3 sequence: CAWSSGRLPQGSYNEQFF.

This chain's CDR3 is CASSFLLTEAFF. The V call is TRBV5-5, the J call TRBJ1-1. This CDR3 is built from 12 residues. The germline V gene has CDR1 SGHKS and CDR2 YYEKEE (reference sequence).

The V and J genes are TRBV7-9 and TRBJ1-1. The CDR3 sequence is 14 residues long. The germline CDR1 and CDR2 sequences are SEHNR and FQNEAQ (reference sequence). CDR3: CASSLFRMNTEAFF. The whole variable domain, remainder taken from reference TRBV7-9 and TRBJ1-1, is DTGVSQNPRHKITKRGQNVTFRCDPISEHNRLYWYRQTLGQGPEFLTYFQNEAQLEKSRLLSDRFSAERPKGSFSTLEIQRTEQGDSAMYLCASSLFRMNTEAFFGQGTRLTVV.